This is a list of T cell receptor beta chains from one sample in a study of T cell responses to AZD1222 COVID-19 vaccine. Sequencing used immunoSEQ multiplex PCR; TCRdb keeps in-frame clones, though not all of them. In the table there are 150,000 or so clones, roughly 85% of which are singletons. Sequencing was performed on peripheral blood, taken on day 0 of AZD1222 vaccination. Source of these receptors: an adult in good health. Each CDR3 is given with its conserved first and last residue.

>TRBJ1-4|TRBV19
CASSWNRGTNEKLFF
>TRBJ1-1|TRBV15
CATRLNGGEAFF
>TRBJ1-6|TRBV30
CAWNTGQGDNSPLHF
>TRBJ1-3|TRBV6-5
CAASWANSGNTIYF
>TRBJ2-3|TRBV29-1
CSVDRGGSTDTQYF
>TRBJ1-4|TRBV6-6
CATRDRGGTNEKLFF
>TRBJ1-4|TRBV6-5
CASRSGQHNEKLFF
>TRBJ2-7|TRBV6-5
CASSYSSAAPAYEQYF
>TRBJ1-5|TRBV6-6
CASSYGAGGVNQPQHF
>TRBJ1-3|TRBV4-2
CASSQVAAGNTIYF
>TRBJ2-2|TRBV10-2
CASSDLVANTGELFF
>TRBJ2-3|TRBV14
CASSRDQRGYSTDTQYF
>TRBJ1-1|TRBV30
CAWRSQRNAEAFF
>TRBJ1-2|TRBV5-1
CASTLESYGYTF
>TRBJ1-5|TRBV6-1
CASSEGRGQPQHF
>TRBJ1-1|TRBV29-1
CSVGGSRGAFF
>TRBJ1-4|TRBV25-1
CASRGQGHEKLFF
>TRBJ1-1|TRBV7-9
CASSPPLGTAGKMNTEAFF
>TRBJ2-5|TRBV24-1
CATATSGGSETQYF
>TRBJ2-7|TRBV5-4
CASSPTSGNLEQYF
>TRBJ2-2|TRBV15
CATSYRGNTGELFF
>TRBJ2-7|TRBV5-4
CASRTTGNAYEQYF
>TRBJ2-1|TRBV9
CASSVAMVTEQFF
>TRBJ2-1|TRBV19
CASSIDGVSYNEQFF
>TRBJ1-4|TRBV10-2
CASRRPDEKLFF
>TRBJ2-1|TRBV11-2
CASSFRAGLAPSSYNEQFF
>TRBJ1-1|TRBV19
CASSIGASTEAFF
>TRBJ1-5|TRBV6-4
CASSQGSNQPQHF
>TRBJ1-6|TRBV7-8
CASSVRGSNSPLHF
>TRBJ2-1|TRBV7-9
CASSASGRGYNEQFF
>TRBJ2-2|TRBV25-1
CASSDDRVVTGELFF
>TRBJ1-4|TRBV29-1
CSVQGKENEKLFF
>TRBJ1-5|TRBV5-8
CASSTGQPNQPQHF
>TRBJ2-7|TRBV6-5
CASSQRQGYEQYF
>TRBJ2-7|TRBV6-5
CASTGHPSYEQYF
>TRBJ2-7|TRBV29-1
CSVEEVGLASSYEQYF
>TRBJ1-5|TRBV7-8
CASSLMGAESNQPQHF
>TRBJ2-7|TRBV7-8
CASSLTGLSTYEQYF
>TRBJ1-6|TRBV11-3
CASSSPGRHYNSPLHF
>TRBJ2-1|TRBV25-1
CASSDLAGGLYNEQFF
>TRBJ1-2|TRBV2
CAGTGTQYGYTF
>TRBJ1-2|TRBV28
CASSFRDSLLGGYTF
>TRBJ1-3|TRBV19
CASSLRGSGNTIYF
>TRBJ2-1|TRBV29-1
CSVDGGGYNEQFF
>TRBJ1-5|TRBV10-3
CAISESGEANQPQHF
>TRBJ2-2|TRBV2
CASSEAGGTGELFF
>TRBJ2-7|TRBV30
CAWSEGEAYEQYF
>TRBJ1-5|TRBV6-1
CASSEQAYSNQPQHF
>TRBJ1-1|TRBV30
CAWRLTTLGTEAFF
>TRBJ1-4|TRBV6-6
CASNRGQVEKLFF
>TRBJ2-6|TRBV11-3
CASSSQPSRSGANVLTF
>TRBJ2-3|TRBV7-2
CASSPSGLIDTDTQYF
>TRBJ1-4|TRBV12-5
CASGFGGEKLFF
>TRBJ1-2|TRBV12-3/TRBV12-4
CASSLGQYYGYTF
>TRBJ2-2|TRBV11-3
CASSLYSAGELFF
>TRBJ1-2|TRBV7-2
CASSPMGGEEGYTF
>TRBJ2-7|TRBV4-1
CASSQDPTTTSYEQYF
>TRBJ1-1|TRBV11-2
CASSQNTEAFF
>TRBJ1-6|TRBV18
CASSPERLGRSPLHF
>TRBJ2-7|TRBV2
CASRPSGASSYEQYF